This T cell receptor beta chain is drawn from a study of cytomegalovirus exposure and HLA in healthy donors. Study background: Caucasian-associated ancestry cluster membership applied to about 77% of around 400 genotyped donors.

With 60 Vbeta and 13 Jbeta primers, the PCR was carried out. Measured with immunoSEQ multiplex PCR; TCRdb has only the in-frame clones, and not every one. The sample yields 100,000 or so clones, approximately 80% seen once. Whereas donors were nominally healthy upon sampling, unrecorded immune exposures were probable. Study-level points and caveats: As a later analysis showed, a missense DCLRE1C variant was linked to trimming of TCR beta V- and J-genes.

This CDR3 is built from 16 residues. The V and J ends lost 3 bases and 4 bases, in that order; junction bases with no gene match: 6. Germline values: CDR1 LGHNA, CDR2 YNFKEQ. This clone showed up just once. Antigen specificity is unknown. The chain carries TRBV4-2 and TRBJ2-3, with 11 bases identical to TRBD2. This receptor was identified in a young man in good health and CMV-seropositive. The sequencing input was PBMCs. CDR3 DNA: TGTGCCAGCAGCCAGCGAGGTAGCGGGGGGGCAGATACGCAGTATTTT. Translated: CASSQRGSGGADTQYF.